The rows below give T cell receptor beta chains drawn from one sample of a study of T cell repertoires in ileal Crohn's disease. Here immunoSEQ multiplex PCR was the method, and the copy in TCRdb shows in-frame clones only, minus some. The sample holds fewer than 6,000 clones; less than 90% are singletons and the top ten take over 4%. Sequencing was done on a sample of ileal tissue. All receptors come from an adult with Crohn's disease. Each CDR3 is given with its conserved first and last residue. The D gene is left open where the match is weak. Only some rows state a clone size, as once, few, many or a class for expanded clones.

V gene: TRBV9; J gene: TRBJ1-4; clone size: -; D gene: TRBD1; CDR3 protein: CASSGRTGDEKLFF; CDR3 DNA: TGTGCCAGCAGTGGGAGGACAGGGGACGAAAAACTGTTTTTT
V gene: TRBV2; J gene: TRBJ2-5; clone size: -; D gene: TRBD2; CDR3 protein: CASSPGLAGEETQYF; CDR3 DNA: TGTGCCAGCAGTCCGGGACTAGCGGGAGAAGAGACCCAGTACTTC
V gene: TRBV27; J gene: TRBJ2-5; clone size: -; D gene: TRBD2; CDR3 protein: CASSSALGIRTSGAQETQYF; CDR3 DNA: TGTGCCAGCAGTTCGGCCTTGGGAATCCGGACTAGCGGGGCCCAAGAGACCCAGTACTTC
V gene: TRBV25-1; J gene: TRBJ1-1; clone size: -; D gene: -; CDR3 protein: CASSVNRVGAEAFF; CDR3 DNA: TGTGCCAGCAGTGTAAACAGGGTTGGCGCTGAAGCTTTCTTT
V gene: TRBV10-3; J gene: TRBJ2-7; clone size: -; D gene: TRBD1; CDR3 protein: CAIGQAGEQYF; CDR3 DNA: TGTGCCATCGGACAGGCGGGTGAGCAGTACTTC
V gene: TRBV5-6; J gene: TRBJ1-1; clone size: -; D gene: TRBD1; CDR3 protein: CASSPPTGVTEAFF; CDR3 DNA: TGTGCCAGCAGCCCGCCAACAGGGGTGACTGAAGCTTTCTTT
V gene: TRBV6-5; J gene: TRBJ2-2; clone size: few; D gene: -; CDR3 protein: CASSPRVSTGELFF; CDR3 DNA: TGTGCTTCGAGCCCCAGGGTGAGCACCGGGGAGCTGTTTTTT
V gene: TRBV10-1; J gene: TRBJ2-3; clone size: -; D gene: -; CDR3 protein: CASSEPGRPSTDTQYF; CDR3 DNA: TGCGCCAGCAGTGAGCCGGGACGTCCCAGCACAGATACGCAGTATTTT
V gene: TRBV28; J gene: TRBJ2-6; clone size: -; D gene: TRBD1; CDR3 protein: CASRQQGAFGANVLTF; CDR3 DNA: TGTGCCAGCAGGCAACAGGGGGCCTTTGGGGCCAACGTCCTGACTTTC
V gene: TRBV9; J gene: TRBJ2-5; clone size: -; D gene: TRBD1; CDR3 protein: CASSVATGDQETQYF; CDR3 DNA: TGTGCCAGCAGCGTAGCCACAGGGGATCAAGAGACCCAGTACTTC
V gene: TRBV2; J gene: TRBJ1-5; clone size: large; D gene: -; CDR3 protein: CASSEDLDSNQPQHF; CDR3 DNA: TGTGCCAGCAGTGAAGACCTCGATAGCAATCAGCCCCAGCATTTT
V gene: TRBV6-1; J gene: TRBJ2-1; clone size: once; D gene: TRBD1; CDR3 protein: CASTTTGGLYEQFF; CDR3 DNA: TGTGCCAGCACTACGACAGGGGGCTTATATGAGCAGTTCTTC
V gene: TRBV28; J gene: TRBJ1-2; clone size: -; D gene: -; CDR3 protein: CASSLVSGIPYGYTF; CDR3 DNA: TGTGCCAGCAGTTTGGTTTCGGGGATTCCCTATGGCTACACCTTC
V gene: TRBV18; J gene: TRBJ1-3; clone size: few; D gene: TRBD1; CDR3 protein: CASSPPGQGAGNTIYF; CDR3 DNA: TGTGCCAGCTCACCTCCGGGACAGGGAGCTGGAAACACCATATATTTT
V gene: TRBV13; J gene: TRBJ2-3; clone size: -; D gene: -; CDR3 protein: CASSPGGLMGTDTQYF; CDR3 DNA: TGTGCCAGCAGCCCTGGAGGTCTGATGGGCACAGATACGCAGTATTTT
V gene: TRBV28; J gene: TRBJ1-5; clone size: -; D gene: -; CDR3 protein: CASRSPRAVNQPQHF; CDR3 DNA: TGTGCCAGCAGGTCCCCTCGGGCAGTAAATCAGCCCCAGCATTTT
V gene: TRBV6-5; J gene: TRBJ1-2; clone size: -; D gene: TRBD1; CDR3 protein: CASSTDRVNGYTF; CDR3 DNA: TGTGCCAGCAGTACAGACAGGGTAAATGGCTACACCTTC
V gene: TRBV11-2; J gene: TRBJ2-7; clone size: -; D gene: TRBD1; CDR3 protein: CASSVGQGAYEQYF; CDR3 DNA: TGTGCCAGCAGCGTGGGACAGGGGGCTTACGAGCAGTACTTC
V gene: TRBV9; J gene: TRBJ1-2; clone size: -; D gene: TRBD1; CDR3 protein: CASSDYRGQHYGYTF; CDR3 DNA: TGTGCCAGCAGCGACTACCGGGGACAGCACTATGGCTACACCTTC
V gene: TRBV5-1; J gene: TRBJ2-1; clone size: -; D gene: -; CDR3 protein: CASSPRMGTAYNEQFF; CDR3 DNA: TGCGCCAGCAGCCCCCGTATGGGAACGGCCTACAATGAGCAGTTCTTC
V gene: TRBV28; J gene: TRBJ2-2; clone size: -; D gene: -; CDR3 protein: CAGGRPRANPGELFF; CDR3 DNA: TGTGCCGGAGGGCGGCCCAGGGCTAATCCCGGGGAGCTGTTTTTT
V gene: TRBV6-6; J gene: TRBJ1-3; clone size: -; D gene: -; CDR3 protein: CASSFGQPRGGNTIYF; CDR3 DNA: TGTGCCAGCAGTTTCGGACAGCCCCGGGGGGGAAACACCATATATTTT
V gene: TRBV9; J gene: TRBJ1-2; clone size: -; D gene: -; CDR3 protein: CASSVGASVGQTF; CDR3 DNA: TGTGCCAGCAGCGTAGGTGCGTCGGTAGGCCAGACCTTC
V gene: TRBV4-3; J gene: TRBJ2-1; clone size: -; D gene: TRBD1; CDR3 protein: CASRPDRATYNEQFF; CDR3 DNA: TGCGCCAGCAGACCCGACAGGGCAACCTACAATGAGCAGTTCTTC
V gene: TRBV14; J gene: TRBJ2-7; clone size: -; D gene: TRBD1; CDR3 protein: CASSQAQGTVQYF; CDR3 DNA: TGTGCCAGCAGCCAAGCTCAGGGGACAGTGCAGTACTTC
V gene: TRBV27; J gene: TRBJ1-4; clone size: -; D gene: TRBD1; CDR3 protein: CASSPMTGSEKLFF; CDR3 DNA: TGTGCCAGCAGTCCCATGACAGGGAGTGAAAAACTGTTTTTT
V gene: TRBV2; J gene: TRBJ2-2; clone size: -; D gene: -; CDR3 protein: CASSRYLNTGELFF; CDR3 DNA: TGTGCCAGCAGTCGTTACCTCAACACCGGGGAGCTGTTTTTT
V gene: TRBV19; J gene: TRBJ1-5; clone size: -; D gene: -; CDR3 protein: CASSILDSNQPQHF; CDR3 DNA: TGTGCCAGTAGTATTCTGGACAGTAATCAGCCCCAGCATTTT
V gene: TRBV9; J gene: TRBJ2-5; clone size: few; D gene: TRBD2; CDR3 protein: CAWRLSGGAFKETQYF; CDR3 DNA: TGTGCCTGGCGGCTTAGCGGGGGGGCCTTTAAAGAGACCCAGTACTTC